What follows are 7 T cell receptor beta chains derived from one specimen sequenced in a study of blood T cell repertoires in COVID-19. The method was immunoSEQ multiplex PCR; TCRdb's version includes in-frame clones alone and lacks a portion of them. Found here are approximately 240,000 clones, over 80% of them singletons; the top ten hold around 5.5%. Sequencing was carried out using peripheral blood. The receptors shown here come from a human donor in a cohort sampled during active COVID-19.

The V and J genes are TRBV30 and TRBJ2-3; 10 bases map to TRBD2. Losses at the gene ends were 7 bases for V and 0 bases for J; bases not matched to a gene: 4. This CDR3 has 14 residues. Germline V gene sequence: CDR1 GTSNPN, CDR2 SVGIG (reference sequence). Here the CDR3 DNA reads TGTGCCTTCACTAGCGGGGTTAGCACAGATACGCAGTATTTT. It codes for CAFTSGVSTDTQYF. The full variable domain, its missing parts supplied by reference TRBV30 and TRBJ2-3, is SQTIHQWPATLVQPVGSPLSLECTVEGTSNPNLYWYRQAAGRGLQLLFYSVGIGQISSEVPQNLSASRPQDRQFILSSKKLLLSDSGFYLCAFTSGVSTDTQYFGPGTRLTVL.

The chain links TRBV28 to TRBJ2-3; 8 bases align to TRBD2. V dropped 5 bases and J dropped 3; count of bases not matched to a gene: 4. Germline loops: CDR1 MDHEN, CDR2 SYDVKM. The length of the CDR3 is 14 residues. The chain's CDR3 is CASSEERETDTQYF. CDR3 sequence (DNA): TGTGCCAGCAGTGAGGAGCGGGAGACAGATACGCAGTATTTT.

V is TRBV20-1 and J is TRBJ1-5; 8 positions agree with TRBD1. Per germline, CDR1 DFQATT and CDR2 SNEGSKA (reference sequence). Trimming took 3 bases from V and 3 from J; bases not matched to a gene: 10. The CDR3 totals 16 residues. The CDR3 DNA is TGCAGTGCTAGTTGTCAGGGGGCGGCGCCCAATCAGCCCCAGCATTTT. Translation gives CSASCQGAAPNQPQHF.

The gene calls are TRBV28 and TRBJ2-5; tentatively, D is TRBD2 (6 bases). Germline lookup yields CDR1 MDHEN and CDR2 SYDVKM. V lost 6 bases and J lost 7, with 18 bases in between. The CDR3 consists of 14 residues. CDR3 bases: TGTGCCAGCAGCTCTGGCGGGGCAGCTTTGACCCAGTACTTC. It codes for CASSSGGAALTQYF.

The rearrangement joins TRBV27 to TRBJ1-6, with unresolved D. Trimming shortened V by 3 bases and J by 7 bases, and 10 bases separated the two germline ends. The CDR3 contains 14 residues. The germline V gene has CDR1 MNHEY and CDR2 SMNVEV (reference sequence). Here the CDR3 reads CASSFEGSNSPLHF. CDR3 bases: TGTGCCAGCAGTTTTGAGGGATCGAATTCACCCCTCCACTTT.

The V gene is TRBV6-5, the J gene TRBJ1-1; D uncertain. In germline, CDR1 is MNHEY, CDR2 SVGAGI. The CDR3 spans 13 residues. V was trimmed by 4 bases and J by 3 bases, leaving 9 bases between them. As DNA, the CDR3 is TGTGCCAGCAGTTCCCTGGCGGACACTGAAGCTTTCTTT. It codes for CASSSLADTEAFF.

This clone was observed a handful of times. This chain uses TRBV15 with TRBJ1-3; 10 bases match TRBD1. CDR1 and CDR2 (germline): LNHNV, YYDKDF (reference sequence). The CDR3 sequence is 18 residues long. Trimming removed 3 bases from V and 2 bases from J; junction bases left unmatched: 10. The CDR3 here is CATSRGDRGQDPGNTIYF. Here the CDR3 DNA reads TGTGCCACCAGCAGGGGGGACAGGGGCCAGGATCCTGGAAACACCATATATTTT.